The rows below give T cell receptor beta chains drawn from one sample of a study of T cells in Graves' hyperthyroidism and ophthalmopathy. TCRdb ran MiXCR on the multiplex PCR reads and lists one entry per CDR3 protein. Among 350,000 or so distinct CDR3 sequences listed, roughly 21% were seen once. The specimen was blood. These receptors all stem from a woman aged 50 to 65 with Graves' hyperthyroidism. CDR3s include the opening cysteine and the closing phenylalanine or tryptophan. Clone size is stated in some rows and not others, as once, few, many or a class when expanded.

j_call v_call clone_size cdr3_aa
TRBJ1-5 TRBV3-1 few CASKRRGGREFVYSNQPQHF
TRBJ2-1 TRBV7-9 - CASIKSDRSSYNEQFF
TRBJ2-7 TRBV6-1 - CASSEAGAGYPYEQYF
TRBJ2-7 TRBV2 many CASRPRTRSSYEQYF
TRBJ2-6 TRBV30 few CAWRDRGANVLTF
TRBJ2-7 TRBV2 - CASSSRPGLAVTYEQYF
TRBJ2-7 TRBV12-3/TRBV12-4 - CASSTRGVDPYEQYF
TRBJ2-5 TRBV2 - CASKPASGRMGQETQYF
TRBJ2-2 TRBV11-2 many CASSLPGWGNTGELFF
TRBJ1-5 TRBV6-1 - CASHNRDTLNQPQHF
TRBJ2-1 TRBV27 many CASSLDPRTSGRLDEQFF
TRBJ2-2 TRBV3-1 many CASSQEKISGNTGELFF
TRBJ2-2 TRBV7-3 many CASSLASTGELFF
TRBJ1-1 TRBV10-3 few CAIGEGGGNTEAFF
TRBJ2-7 TRBV20-1 many CSASRNRDEQYF
TRBJ1-6 TRBV2 few CASSYRDGSPLHF
TRBJ1-2 TRBV28 - CASSLWGGAGGYTF
TRBJ2-1 TRBV20-1 many CSAQLIAGYNEQFF
TRBJ1-1 TRBV7-2 many CASSLKRLTGAAEAFF
TRBJ1-4 TRBV27 few CASSDTTATNEKLFF
TRBJ2-3 TRBV6-1 - CASKLTTSTDTQYF
TRBJ2-6 TRBV19 once CASSRDRGRGSGANVLAF
TRBJ2-3 TRBV11-2 few CASSLVVGTDTQYF
TRBJ2-2 TRBV20-1 - CSARDWRTGETGELFF
TRBJ1-2 TRBV28 many CASSLRAIAGQGANGYTF
TRBJ1-2 TRBV4-1 - CASSQEMWAGGNGYTF
TRBJ1-2 TRBV20-1 many CSAREPGHLYGYTF
TRBJ2-3 TRBV5-4 few CASSLGQSNTQYF
TRBJ1-6 TRBV5-1 - CASSLGTDPRWTLHF
TRBJ2-7 TRBV2 many CASRPPTSGRYEQYF
TRBJ2-1 TRBV5-1 many CASSLIPATGNNEQFF
TRBJ2-1 TRBV7-8 - CASSLGLVSYNEQFF
TRBJ1-5 TRBV20-1 few CSARGQGSNQPQHF
TRBJ1-2 TRBV6-1 few CASSEQGIGYGYTF
TRBJ1-1 TRBV9 few CASSASTANTEAFF
TRBJ2-1 TRBV24-1 many CATSAPGQGYEQFF
TRBJ2-2 TRBV27 few CASSNILWPDSNTGELFF
TRBJ2-7 TRBV7-9 many CASSPVANYEQYF
TRBJ2-7 TRBV7-2 - CASSLGPNGEQYF
TRBJ2-1 TRBV6-1 few CATHNYNEQFF
TRBJ1-3 TRBV10-3 - CAIRGETGNTIYF
TRBJ2-2 TRBV11-2 - CASRRGGGRGRELFF
TRBJ1-4 TRBV20-1 many CSALQGAGDGKLFF
TRBJ1-2 TRBV19 - CASRFRENYGYTF
TRBJ2-7 TRBV12-3/TRBV12-4 - CASSRLRQGISF
TRBJ2-1 TRBV5-1 many CASSLRTSGGNNEQFF
TRBJ2-7 TRBV11-2 many CASSLDGSPYEQYF
TRBJ2-3 TRBV10-3 - CAISNLKGAGDTQYF
TRBJ1-1 TRBV3-1 many CASSQMANTEAFF
TRBJ2-2 TRBV28 many CASSLGGAWLTGELFF
TRBJ2-2 TRBV19 - CASSASGGNGELFF
TRBJ2-7 TRBV25-1 few CASSEGGRAWEQYF
TRBJ1-2 TRBV5-8 few CASSLESSSYYGYTF
TRBJ2-5 TRBV6-5 many CASSYLPDTQETQYF
TRBJ1-6 TRBV18 - CASSPPGLGPNSYNSPLHF
TRBJ2-4 TRBV29-1 few CSVLWGTKNIQYF
TRBJ2-3 TRBV12-3/TRBV12-4 many CASSLAPASSTDTQYF
TRBJ1-6 TRBV6-9 - CASSYTRGRPLHF
TRBJ1-3 TRBV5-4 once CASSGTGGENTIYF